This entry lists 15 T cell receptor beta chains sequenced from one sample in a study of TIL therapy for anti-PD-1-resistant metastatic lung cancer. The libraries were made with immunoSEQ v3. Profiled with immunoSEQ multiplex PCR; TCRdb holds only in-frame clones, not every one. This sample has more than 9,500 clones, with over 70% found just once. The time point: pre-treatment sample, taken before nivolumab and TIL therapy. Sequenced material: blood, taken at baseline. These receptors were taken from a person between 25 and 79 years old with non-small cell lung cancer.

The J gene is TRBJ1-5, the V gene TRBV5-5; TRBD1 matches at 8 bases. V lost 0 bases, J lost 4 bases, and 3 bases stayed unmatched. The CDR3 sequence is 15 residues long. The germline gives CDR1 SGHKS, CDR2 YYEKEE (reference sequence). CDR3 in DNA: TGTGCCAGCAGCTTGGTGGGACAGGAAAATCAGCCCCAGCATTTT. This sequence encodes CASSLVGQENQPQHF.

The chain is built from TRBV10-2 and TRBJ1-3, with a weak D call TRBD1 (5 bases). CDR3 length: 14 amino acids. CDR1 and CDR2 from the germline V gene are WSHSY and SAAADI. Trimming cost V 8 bases and J 0 bases, with 11 bases left between them. The CDR3, as DNA: TGCGCCAGCGGGGACGCGCGCTCTGGAAACACCATATATTTT. Translating gives CASGDARSGNTIYF.

The chain uses TRBV12-5 and TRBJ2-7, with 11 bases lining up with TRBD2. This CDR3 region has 15 residues. Germline V lookup: CDR1 LGHNT, CDR2 FRNRAP. J gave up 5 bases and V 3 bases, and 6 bases lay outside the gene matches. CDR3 sequence: CASGFRLAGGDEQYF. DNA of the CDR3: TGTGCTAGTGGTTTTAGGCTAGCGGGAGGAGACGAGCAGTACTTC.

The chain joins TRBV6-4 to TRBJ2-5, with D possibly matching TRBD2 (6 bases). The CDR3 sequence is 17 residues long. From germline, CDR1 is MRHNA and CDR2 SNTAGT. Trimming took off 9 bases at V and 0 bases at J, with 23 bases between the two ends. The CDR3 sequence is CARKQDSEGRYQETQYF. The DNA for the CDR3 is TGTGCCAGAAAACAAGATAGCGAAGGGAGGTACCAAGAGACCCAGTACTTC.

V gene TRBV5-1 combines with J gene TRBJ1-2; D gene ambiguous. Germline V gene data show CDR1 as SGHRS and CDR2 as YFSETQ. V lost 2 bases to trimming and J lost 3 bases, with 11 bases between them. CDR3 length: 14 amino acids. CDR3 amino acids: CASSLRSADYGYTF. Here the CDR3 DNA reads TGCGCCAGCAGCTTACGGAGCGCGGACTATGGCTACACCTTC.

The J gene is TRBJ2-1, the V gene TRBV9, with 7 bases matching TRBD2. Germline V gives CDR1 SGDLS, CDR2 YYNGEE. Trimming removed 4 bases from V and 0 bases from J; junction bases left unmatched: 10. The CDR3 covers 17 residues. The CDR3 loop reads CASSPRLALSSYNEQFF. DNA of the CDR3: TGTGCCAGCAGCCCCCGACTAGCCCTAAGCTCCTACAATGAGCAGTTCTTC.

The chain is built from TRBV7-9 and TRBJ2-3; TRBD2 matches 7 bases. CDR3 length equals 15 residues. Germline V CDR1 and CDR2: SEHNR, FQNEAQ (reference sequence). The V segment lost 3 bases and the J segment 4 bases; nucleotides outside the gene matches: 7. The CDR3 bases are TGTGCCAGCAGCTTCACGGGAGCGGGACCAGATACGCAGTATTTT. It specifies CASSFTGAGPDTQYF.

The CDR3: CASSSTSNTGELFF. CDR3 bases: TGCGCCAGCAGTTCTACATCGAACACCGGGGAGCTGTTTTTT. This chain uses TRBV10-1 with TRBJ2-2; D unclear. CDR1 is WNHNN, CDR2 SYGVQD, per germline (reference sequence). Trimming took off 5 bases at V and 0 bases at J, with 7 bases between the two ends. CDR3 length: 14 amino acids.

The V and J genes are TRBV15 and TRBJ2-7; tentative D call: TRBD1 (7 bases). Germline lookup yields CDR1 LNHNV and CDR2 YYDKDF (reference sequence). Trimming left V 3 bases short and J 5 bases short, with 17 bases between. There are 15 residues in the CDR3. Here the CDR3 DNA reads TGTGCCACCAGCAGCCCCCCGACAGGGAGGAACGAGCAGTACTTC. Residues: CATSSPPTGRNEQYF.

V usage is TRBV18 and J usage is TRBJ1-5, with 7 bases matching TRBD1. This CDR3 has 13 amino acids. V was clipped by 4 bases and J by 9 bases; unmatched bases: 6. Germline V gene lookup returns CDR1 KGHSH and CDR2 LQKENI. CDR3 nucleotides: TGTGCCAGCTCACAGGGACAGTCCGGGCCCCAGCATTTT. This translates into CASSQGQSGPQHF.

This clone was found a few times. The CDR3 loop is CASSLIPRDEAFF. Written as DNA, the CDR3 is TGTGCCAGTAGTCTCATCCCCCGGGACGAAGCTTTCTTT. V gene TRBV19 combines with J gene TRBJ1-1; D perhaps matches TRBD1 (5 bases). Trimming took off 5 bases at V and 8 bases at J, with 15 bases between the two ends. Germline CDR1 is LNHDA and CDR2 is SQIVND (reference sequence). The CDR3 is 13 amino acids.

This clone was found once. The V call is TRBV9, the J call TRBJ2-3, with TRBD2 matching 15 bases. V lost 2 bases and J lost 4; bases outside the gene matches: 2. Per germline, CDR1 SGDLS and CDR2 YYNGEE. The CDR3 sequence is 16 residues long. The CDR3 sequence: CASSVGLAGGADTQYF. The CDR3 region has the DNA TGTGCCAGCAGCGTGGGACTAGCGGGAGGTGCAGATACGCAGTATTTT.

The chain recombines TRBV4-1 with TRBJ1-6; D is unresolved. The CDR3 extends over 18 amino acids. V lost 3 bases and J lost 6, with 21 bases in between. The germline V gene encodes CDR1 MGHRA and CDR2 YSYEKL. DNA of the CDR3: TGCGCCAGCAGCCACCTAGGACGGTCGTTTCGGGGTAATTCACCCCTCCACTTT. This translates into CASSHLGRSFRGNSPLHF.

The gene calls are TRBV4-1 and TRBJ2-7, with TRBD2 matching 10 bases. Losses at the gene ends were 2 bases for V and 0 bases for J; bases not matched to a gene: 4. Germline lookup yields CDR1 MGHRA and CDR2 YSYEKL. The CDR3 runs to 16 residues. CDR3 protein: CASSQLAGEFSYEQYF. The CDR3 nucleotides read TGCGCCAGCAGCCAACTAGCGGGAGAGTTCTCCTACGAGCAGTACTTC.

The J gene is TRBJ2-2, the V gene TRBV27, with a weak D call TRBD2 (6 bases). V was cut by 5 bases and J by 13 bases, with 26 bases left in between. The CDR3 totals 16 residues. CDR1 and CDR2 from the germline V gene are MNHEY and SMNVEV (reference sequence). CDR3 loop: CASSGHLAPERSGLFF. In DNA form, the CDR3 reads TGTGCCAGCAGTGGCCACCTAGCGCCTGAGAGGTCCGGGCTGTTTTTT.